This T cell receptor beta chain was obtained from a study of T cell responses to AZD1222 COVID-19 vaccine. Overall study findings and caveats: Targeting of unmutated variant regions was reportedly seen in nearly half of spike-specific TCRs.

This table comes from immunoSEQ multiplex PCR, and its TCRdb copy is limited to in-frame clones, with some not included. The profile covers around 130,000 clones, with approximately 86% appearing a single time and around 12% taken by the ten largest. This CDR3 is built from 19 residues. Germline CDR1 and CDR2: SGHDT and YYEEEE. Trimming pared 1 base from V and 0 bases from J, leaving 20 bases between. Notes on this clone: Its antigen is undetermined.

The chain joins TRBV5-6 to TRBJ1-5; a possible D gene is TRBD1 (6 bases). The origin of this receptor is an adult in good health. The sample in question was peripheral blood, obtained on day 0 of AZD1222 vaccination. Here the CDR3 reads CASSLWRRVGGLSNQPQHF. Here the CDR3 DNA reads TGTGCCAGCAGCTTGTGGAGAAGAGTAGGGGGTCTTAGCAATCAGCCCCAGCATTTT.